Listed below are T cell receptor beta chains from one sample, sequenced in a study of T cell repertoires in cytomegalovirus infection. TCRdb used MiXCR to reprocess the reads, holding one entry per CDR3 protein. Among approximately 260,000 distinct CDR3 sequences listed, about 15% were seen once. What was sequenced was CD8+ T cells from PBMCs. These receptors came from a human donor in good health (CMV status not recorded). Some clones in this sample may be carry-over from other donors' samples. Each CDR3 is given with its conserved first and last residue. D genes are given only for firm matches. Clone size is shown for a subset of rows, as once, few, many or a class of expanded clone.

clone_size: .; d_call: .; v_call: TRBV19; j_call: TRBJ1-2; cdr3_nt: TGTGCCAGTAGTACTGAGACCGGGGCCCCCAGCTATGGCTACACCTTC; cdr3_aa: CASSTETGAPSYGYTF
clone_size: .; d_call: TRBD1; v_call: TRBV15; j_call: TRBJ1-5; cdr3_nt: TGTGCCACCAGCGACAGGGCCAATCAGCCCCAGCATTTT; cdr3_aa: CATSDRANQPQHF
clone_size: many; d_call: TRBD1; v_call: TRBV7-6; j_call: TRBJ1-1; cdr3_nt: TGTGCCAGCAGCTTAGGGGCGGGACAGGAAGCTTTCTTT; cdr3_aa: CASSLGAGQEAFF
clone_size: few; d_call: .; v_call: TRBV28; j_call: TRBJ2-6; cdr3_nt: TGTGCCAGCAGTTTATTGGGGTCGCAATACTCTGGGGCCAACGTCCTGACTTTC; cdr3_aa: CASSLLGSQYSGANVLTF
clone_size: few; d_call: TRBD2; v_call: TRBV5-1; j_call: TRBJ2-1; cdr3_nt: TGCGCCAGCAGCTTGGTTCCGGGACTAGGTCTCTATGAGCAGTTCTTC; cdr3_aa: CASSLVPGLGLYEQFF
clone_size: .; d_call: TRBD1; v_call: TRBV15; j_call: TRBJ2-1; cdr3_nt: TGTGCCACCAGCAGAGTCAGGGGACAGGATGAGCAGTTCTTC; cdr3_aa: CATSRVRGQDEQFF
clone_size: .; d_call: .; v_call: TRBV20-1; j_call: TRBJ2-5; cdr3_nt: TGCAGTGCTAGAGATCGACCGAATCAGGAGACCCAGTACTTC; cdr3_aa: CSARDRPNQETQYF
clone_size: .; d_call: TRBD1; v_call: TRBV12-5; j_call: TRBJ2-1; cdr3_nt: TGTGCTAGTGGTCTGGGACAGGGGCCACACAATGAGCAGTTCTTC; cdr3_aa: CASGLGQGPHNEQFF
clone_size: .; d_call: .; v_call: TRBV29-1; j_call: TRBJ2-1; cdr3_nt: TGCAGCGTTGATTCTAGCAACTACAATGAGCAGTTCTTC; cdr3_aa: CSVDSSNYNEQFF
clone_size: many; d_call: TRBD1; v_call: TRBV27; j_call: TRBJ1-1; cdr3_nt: TGTGCCAGCAGCTGGACAGGTAACACTGAAGCTTTCTTT; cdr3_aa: CASSWTGNTEAFF
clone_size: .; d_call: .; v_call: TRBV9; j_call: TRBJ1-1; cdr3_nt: TGTGCCAGCAGCACCCCGGTACCGAACACTGAAGCTTTCTTT; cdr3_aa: CASSTPVPNTEAFF
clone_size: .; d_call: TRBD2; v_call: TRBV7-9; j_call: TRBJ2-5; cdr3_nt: TGTGCCAGCAGCCCGACCTGGGGAGGGAAAGAGACCCAGTACTTC; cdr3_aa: CASSPTWGGKETQYF
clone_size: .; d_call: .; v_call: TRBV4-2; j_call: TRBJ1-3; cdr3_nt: TGTGCCAGCAGCCAAGATCGGGCAGGGTCTGGAAACACCATATATTTT; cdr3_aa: CASSQDRAGSGNTIYF
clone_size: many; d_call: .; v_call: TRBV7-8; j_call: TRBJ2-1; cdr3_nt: TGTGCCAGCAGCTTCAGGTCTGGGGGTGAGGGGCAGTTCTTC; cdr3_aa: CASSFRSGGEGQFF
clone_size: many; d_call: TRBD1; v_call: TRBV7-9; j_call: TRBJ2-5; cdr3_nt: TGTGCCAGCAACACTTACGGGACAGGGGGCATGGAGACCCAGTACTTC; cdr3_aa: CASNTYGTGGMETQYF
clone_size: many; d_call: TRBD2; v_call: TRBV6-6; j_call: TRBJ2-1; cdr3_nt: TGTGCCAGCGCGAGCCTAGCGGAGAACAATGAGCAGTTCTTC; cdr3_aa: CASASLAENNEQFF
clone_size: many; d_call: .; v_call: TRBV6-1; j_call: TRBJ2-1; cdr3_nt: TGTGCCAGCACCCCCGTGGCAGGAGGGGACAATGAGCAGTTCTTC; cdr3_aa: CASTPVAGGDNEQFF
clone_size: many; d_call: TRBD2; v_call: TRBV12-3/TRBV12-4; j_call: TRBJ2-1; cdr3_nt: TGTGCCAGCAGCCCCGAGCGGGGGGGATACAATGAGCAGTTCTTC; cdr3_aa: CASSPERGGYNEQFF
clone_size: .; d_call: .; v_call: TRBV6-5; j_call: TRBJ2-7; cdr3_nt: TGTGCCAGCATTCTCAGTCGGCTCCTAGGACACGAGCAGTACTTC; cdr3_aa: CASILSRLLGHEQYF
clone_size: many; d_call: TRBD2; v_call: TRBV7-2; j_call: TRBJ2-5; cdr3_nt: TGTGCCAGCAGCCCAAGGATCGGGGGGGAGACCCAGTACTTC; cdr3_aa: CASSPRIGGETQYF
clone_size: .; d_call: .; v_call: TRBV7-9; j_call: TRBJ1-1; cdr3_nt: TGTGCCAGCACCCCTTGGAGGGGAACTACTGAAGCTTTCTTT; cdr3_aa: CASTPWRGTTEAFF
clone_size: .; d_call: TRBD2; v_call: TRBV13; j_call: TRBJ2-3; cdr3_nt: TGTGCCAGCAGCTCGGTGACTAGCGGGGGGGCGTTCGATACGCAGTATTTT; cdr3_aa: CASSSVTSGGAFDTQYF
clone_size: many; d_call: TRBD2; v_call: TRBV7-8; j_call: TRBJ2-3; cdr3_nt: TGTGCCAGCAGCTTGGGGTGGGAGGGCCCAGATACGCAGTATTTT; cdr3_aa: CASSLGWEGPDTQYF
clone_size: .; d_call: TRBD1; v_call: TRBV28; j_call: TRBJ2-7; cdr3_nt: TGTGCCAGCAGTTTATTGGACAGGTCGGATTACGACGAGCAGTACTTC; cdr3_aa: CASSLLDRSDYDEQYF
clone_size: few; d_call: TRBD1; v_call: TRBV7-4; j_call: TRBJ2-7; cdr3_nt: TGTGCCAGCAGCCCACTCTCAAGGGGGCCCGCGGCCTACGAGCAGTACTTC; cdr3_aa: CASSPLSRGPAAYEQYF
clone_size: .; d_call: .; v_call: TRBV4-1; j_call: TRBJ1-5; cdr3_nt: TGCGCCAGCAGCCAGAACCGGGCAAGCAATCAGCCCCAGCATTTT; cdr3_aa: CASSQNRASNQPQHF
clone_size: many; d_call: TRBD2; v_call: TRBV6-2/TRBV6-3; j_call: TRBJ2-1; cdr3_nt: TGTGCCAGCAGTTACAGTAGCGGGGGCAGCCCCAATGAGCAGTTCTTC; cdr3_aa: CASSYSSGGSPNEQFF
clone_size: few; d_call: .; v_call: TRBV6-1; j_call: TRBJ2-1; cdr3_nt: TGTGCCAGCAGTCATCCACCCTTTTACAATGAGCAGTTCTTC; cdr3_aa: CASSHPPFYNEQFF
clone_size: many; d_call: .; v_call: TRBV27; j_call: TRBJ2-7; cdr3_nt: TGTGCCAGCCTAGCATTAACAGGAGAGCAGTACTTC; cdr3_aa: CASLALTGEQYF
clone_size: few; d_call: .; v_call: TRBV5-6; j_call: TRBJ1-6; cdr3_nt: TGTGCCAGCAGCGTCCGGGAGCCGCTACGAGTTAATTCACCCCTCCACTTT; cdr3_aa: CASSVREPLRVNSPLHF
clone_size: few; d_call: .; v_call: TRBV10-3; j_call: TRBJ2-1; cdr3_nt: TGTGCCATCAGTGAGTCCCCCGACAGGTTGCCGATCTACAATGAGCAGTTCTTC; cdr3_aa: CAISESPDRLPIYNEQFF
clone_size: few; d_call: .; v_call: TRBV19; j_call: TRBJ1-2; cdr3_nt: TGTGTCAGTAGTACGACAAATACTAACTATGGCTACACCTTC; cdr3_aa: CVSSTTNTNYGYTF